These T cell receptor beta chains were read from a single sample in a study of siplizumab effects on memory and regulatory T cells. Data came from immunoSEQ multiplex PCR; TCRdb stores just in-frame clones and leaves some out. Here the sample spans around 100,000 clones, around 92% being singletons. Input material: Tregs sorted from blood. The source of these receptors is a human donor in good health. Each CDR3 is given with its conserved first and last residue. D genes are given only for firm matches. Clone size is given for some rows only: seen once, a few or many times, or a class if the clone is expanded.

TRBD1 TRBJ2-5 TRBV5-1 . CASSLRDRGRLQTQYF TGCGCCAGCAGCCTACGGGACAGGGGGCGGTTACAGACCCAGTACTTC
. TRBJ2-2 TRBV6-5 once CASSHLGELFF TGTGCCAGCAGCCACTTAGGGGAGCTGTTTTTT
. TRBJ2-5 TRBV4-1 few CASSQDLSTVAETQYF TGCGCCAGCAGCCAAGATCTATCCACCGTAGCAGAGACCCAGTACTTC
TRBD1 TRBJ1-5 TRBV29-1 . CSVTRDRGSQPQHF TGCAGCGTTACCCGGGACAGGGGGTCTCAGCCCCAGCATTTT
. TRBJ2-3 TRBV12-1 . CASGHEIGGPVGDTQYF TGTGCCAGCGGACACGAGATCGGAGGGCCTGTGGGGGATACGCAGTATTTT
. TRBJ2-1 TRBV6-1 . CASTHWVSYNEQFF TGTGCCAGCACACATTGGGTCTCCTACAATGAGCAGTTCTTC
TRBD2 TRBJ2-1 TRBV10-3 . CAINRGRYNEQFF TGTGCCATCAACCGCGGGAGATACAATGAGCAGTTCTTC
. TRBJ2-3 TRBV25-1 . CASSGVSTDTQYF TGTGCCAGCAGCGGGGTGTCCACAGATACGCAGTATTTT
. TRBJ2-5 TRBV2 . CASTNDVGETQYF TGTGCCAGCACCAATGACGTAGGGGAGACCCAGTACTTC
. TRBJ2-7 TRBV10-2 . CASSGGAVGAYEQYF TGCGCCAGCAGTGGGGGGGCGGTCGGGGCCTACGAGCAGTACTTC
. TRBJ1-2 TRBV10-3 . CAITGTPLYGYTF TGTGCCATTACCGGGACTCCACTCTATGGCTACACCTTC
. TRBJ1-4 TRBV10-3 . CAISVGSGEKLFF TGTGCCATCAGCGTGGGGTCTGGTGAAAAACTGTTTTTT
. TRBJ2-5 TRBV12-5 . CASGLDGTQYF TGTGCTAGTGGTTTGGACGGGACCCAGTACTTC
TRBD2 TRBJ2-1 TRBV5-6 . CASSRGDNEQFF TGTGCCAGCAGCCGGGGGGACAATGAGCAGTTCTTC
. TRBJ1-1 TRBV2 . CAVRQATNTEAFF TGTGCCGTGAGACAGGCTACTAACACTGAAGCTTTCTTT
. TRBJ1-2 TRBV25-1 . CASSESRDSDGYTF TGTGCCAGCAGTGAATCCAGGGACTCGGATGGCTACACCTTC
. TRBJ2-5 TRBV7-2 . CASSRFGGFQETQYF TGTGCCAGCAGTAGATTCGGAGGGTTCCAAGAGACCCAGTACTTC
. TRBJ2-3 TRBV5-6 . CASSQLQGVATDTQYF TGTGCCAGCAGCCAACTTCAGGGTGTAGCGACAGATACGCAGTATTTT
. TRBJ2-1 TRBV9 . CASSVAGAYNEQFF TGTGCCAGCAGCGTAGCAGGAGCCTACAATGAGCAGTTCTTC
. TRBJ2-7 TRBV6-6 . CASRNPRGGSSYEQYF TGTGCCAGCAGAAACCCACGGGGAGGCTCCTCCTACGAGCAGTACTTC
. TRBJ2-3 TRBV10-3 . CAIKGGAAGTDTQYF TGTGCCATCAAAGGTGGGGCGGCAGGCACAGATACGCAGTATTTT
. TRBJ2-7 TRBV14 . CASSRLAGSNEQYF TGTGCCAGCAGCCGTTTGGCAGGGTCAAACGAGCAGTACTTC
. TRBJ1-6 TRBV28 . CASSFVSGSPLHF TGTGCCAGCAGTTTCGTCTCAGGTTCACCCCTCCACTTT
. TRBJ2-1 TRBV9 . CASSMPAVDEQFF TGTGCCAGCAGCATGCCGGCGGTTGATGAGCAGTTCTTC
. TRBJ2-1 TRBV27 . CASSLGSGYGNEQFF TGTGCCAGCAGTTTAGGGTCAGGGTACGGCAATGAGCAGTTCTTC
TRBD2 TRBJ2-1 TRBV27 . CASSLSSGDNEQFF TGTGCCAGCAGTTTATCTAGCGGGGACAATGAGCAGTTCTTC
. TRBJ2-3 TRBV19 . CASRREVNTDTQYF TGTGCCAGTAGGCGTGAGGTTAACACAGATACGCAGTATTTT
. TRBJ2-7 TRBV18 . CASSPTQTYEQYF TGTGCCAGCTCACCAACACAGACCTACGAGCAGTACTTC
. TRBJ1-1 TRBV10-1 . CASSKQGKNTEAFF TGCGCCAGCAGCAAACAGGGAAAGAACACTGAAGCTTTCTTT
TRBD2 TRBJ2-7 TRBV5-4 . CASSLGTSGTYEQYF TGTGCCAGCAGCTTGGGGACTAGCGGGACCTACGAGCAGTACTTC
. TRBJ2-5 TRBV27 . CASSLVYGLGETQYF TGTGCCAGCAGTTTAGTATATGGGTTGGGAGAGACCCAGTACTTC
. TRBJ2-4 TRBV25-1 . CASSEYSEEDIQYF TGTGCCAGCAGTGAATATTCAGAGGAGGACATTCAGTACTTC
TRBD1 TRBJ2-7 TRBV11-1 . CASSLVRTGNYEQYF TGTGCCAGCAGCTTAGTCCGGACAGGGAACTACGAGCAGTACTTC
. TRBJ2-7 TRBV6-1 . CASSRVSYSYEQYF TGTGCCAGCAGTCGTGTCTCCTACTCCTACGAGCAGTACTTC